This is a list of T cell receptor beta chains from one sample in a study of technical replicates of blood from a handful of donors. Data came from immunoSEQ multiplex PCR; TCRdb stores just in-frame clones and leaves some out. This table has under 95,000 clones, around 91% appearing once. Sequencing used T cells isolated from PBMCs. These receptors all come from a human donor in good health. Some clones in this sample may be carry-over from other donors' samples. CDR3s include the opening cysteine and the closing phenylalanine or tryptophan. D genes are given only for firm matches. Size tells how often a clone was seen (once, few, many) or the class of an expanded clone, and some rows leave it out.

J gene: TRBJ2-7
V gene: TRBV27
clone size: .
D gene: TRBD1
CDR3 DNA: TGTGCCAGCAGTCCCACGACAGGGGGCCACGAGCAGTACTTC
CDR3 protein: CASSPTTGGHEQYF

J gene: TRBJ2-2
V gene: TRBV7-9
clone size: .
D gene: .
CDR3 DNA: TGTGCCAGCAGCTTAGCGGTGGGCACTTTGAACACCGGGGAGCTGTTTTTT
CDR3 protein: CASSLAVGTLNTGELFF

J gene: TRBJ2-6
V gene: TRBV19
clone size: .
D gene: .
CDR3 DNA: TGTGCCAGTAGTGAAGGGGGGGCTGGGGCCAACGTCCTGACTTTC
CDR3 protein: CASSEGGAGANVLTF

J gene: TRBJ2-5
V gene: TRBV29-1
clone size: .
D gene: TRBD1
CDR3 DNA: TGCAGCGTTGAACTTTCGGGACAGGGAGAGACCCAGTACTTC
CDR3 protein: CSVELSGQGETQYF

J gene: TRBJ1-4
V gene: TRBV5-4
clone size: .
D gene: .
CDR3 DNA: TGTGCCAGCAGCCCGACAGGTTCTAATGAAAAACTGTTTTTT
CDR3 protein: CASSPTGSNEKLFF

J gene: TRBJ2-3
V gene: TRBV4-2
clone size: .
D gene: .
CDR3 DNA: TGTGCCAGCAGCCAAGAGGCAGGGGACCCCCCTACAGATACGCAGTATTTT
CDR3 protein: CASSQEAGDPPTDTQYF

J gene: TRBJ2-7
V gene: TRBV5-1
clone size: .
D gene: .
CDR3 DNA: TGCGCCAGCAGCTTGGATCGCGGAACCTACGAGCAGTACTTC
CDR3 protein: CASSLDRGTYEQYF

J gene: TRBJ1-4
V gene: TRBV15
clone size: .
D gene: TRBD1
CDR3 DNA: TGTGCCACTTCGCAGGACAGGGGAACAGAAAAACTGTTTTTT
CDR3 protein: CATSQDRGTEKLFF

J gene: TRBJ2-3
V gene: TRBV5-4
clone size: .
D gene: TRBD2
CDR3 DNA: TGTGCCAGCAGCGTGCGGGGGACAGATACGCAGTATTTT
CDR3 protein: CASSVRGTDTQYF

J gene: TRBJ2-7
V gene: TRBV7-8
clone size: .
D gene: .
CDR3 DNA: TGTGCCAGCAGCCCCCCGTACCAGGTCTACGAGCAGTACTTC
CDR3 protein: CASSPPYQVYEQYF

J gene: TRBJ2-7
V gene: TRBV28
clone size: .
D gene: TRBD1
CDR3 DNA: TGTGCCAGCAGCCTAGGACAGGGGTTCTACGAGCAGTACTTC
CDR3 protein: CASSLGQGFYEQYF

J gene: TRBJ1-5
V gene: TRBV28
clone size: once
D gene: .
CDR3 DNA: TGTGCCAGCAGTTCAGCTCTTAGTTCTAGTCAGCCCCAGCATTTT
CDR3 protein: CASSSALSSSQPQHF

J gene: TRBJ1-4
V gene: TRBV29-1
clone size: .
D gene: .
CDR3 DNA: TGCAGCGTTGAGTCAGCGGCTAATGAAAAACTGTTTTTT
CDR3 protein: CSVESAANEKLFF

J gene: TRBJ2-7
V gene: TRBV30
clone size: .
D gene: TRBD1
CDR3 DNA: TGTGCCTGGAGTACAGGGGTTGAGTACGAGCAGTACTTC
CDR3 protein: CAWSTGVEYEQYF

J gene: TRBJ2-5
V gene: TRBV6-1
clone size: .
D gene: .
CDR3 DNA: TGTGCCTCCCTATCTAGCCGACCAGCATTTGTTACCCAGTACTTC
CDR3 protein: CASLSSRPAFVTQYF